The clone carrying this TCR beta chain was seen once. These data come from a study of blood T cell repertoires in COVID-19. Across the study: In each case, the material was cDNA or gDNA derived from T cells, B-cell-depleted T cells, or PBMCs.

CDR1 and CDR2 (germline): SGDLS, YYNGEE. The CDR3 loop spans 13 amino acids. Trimming stripped 3 bases from V and 1 base from J, with 7 bases between. Source study methods: Nucleated cell counts were estimated from reference gene primer amplification. The repertoire was sequenced with immunoSEQ multiplex PCR; TCRdb's copy has only in-frame clones and lacks some. V and J calls and clone size are copied from that table; D and trimming were computed from the DNA. The sample includes 100,000 or so clones, over 75% of them seen just once. The chain links TRBV9 to TRBJ1-1; perhaps TRBD1 as D (6 bases). The source of this sequence is a man aged 50 to 60 with acute or convalescent COVID-19. Input material: peripheral blood. The CDR3 sequence: CASSEGGNTEAFF. As DNA, the CDR3 is TGTGCCAGCAGCGAAGGGGGGAACACTGAAGCTTTCTTT.